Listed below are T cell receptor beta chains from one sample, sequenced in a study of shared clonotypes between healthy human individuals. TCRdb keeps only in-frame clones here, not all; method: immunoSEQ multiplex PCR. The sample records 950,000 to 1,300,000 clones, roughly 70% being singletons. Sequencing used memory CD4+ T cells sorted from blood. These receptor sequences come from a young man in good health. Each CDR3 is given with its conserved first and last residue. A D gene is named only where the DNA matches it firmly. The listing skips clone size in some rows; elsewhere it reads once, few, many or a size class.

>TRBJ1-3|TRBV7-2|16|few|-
CASSLGRPNSGNTIYF
TGTGCCAGCAGCTTGGGCAGACCAAACTCTGGAAACACCATATATTTT
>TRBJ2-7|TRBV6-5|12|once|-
CASSAETYEQYF
TGTGCCAGCAGTGCCGAAACCTACGAGCAGTACTTC
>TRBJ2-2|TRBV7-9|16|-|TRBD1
CASSPMGTGNTGELFF
TGTGCCAGCAGCCCGATGGGGACAGGGAACACCGGGGAGCTGTTTTTT
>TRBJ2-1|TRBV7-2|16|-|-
CASSLRGQSSYNEQFF
TGTGCCAGCAGCTTACGGGGTCAGAGCTCCTACAATGAGCAGTTCTTC
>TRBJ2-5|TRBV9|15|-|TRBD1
CASSVGGQGGETQYF
TGTGCCAGCAGCGTAGGCGGACAGGGAGGAGAGACCCAGTACTTC
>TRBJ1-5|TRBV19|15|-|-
CASSIGHGDNQPQHF
TGTGCCAGTAGTATCGGACACGGAGACAATCAGCCCCAGCATTTT
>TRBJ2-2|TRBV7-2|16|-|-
CASRRPGSLNTGELFF
TGTGCCAGCAGACGCCCCGGGAGCCTAAACACCGGGGAGCTGTTTTTT
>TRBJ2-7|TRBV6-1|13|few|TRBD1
CASLWTGGYEQYF
TGTGCCAGCCTCTGGACAGGGGGATACGAGCAGTACTTC
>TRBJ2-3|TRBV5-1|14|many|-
CASSLSRSTDTQYF
TGCGCCAGCAGCTTGAGTCGCAGCACAGATACGCAGTATTTT
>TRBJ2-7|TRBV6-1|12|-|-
CASSEVRGEQYF
TGTGCCAGCAGTGAAGTACGGGGAGAGCAGTACTTC
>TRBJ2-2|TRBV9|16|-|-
CASSVGGGKFTGELFF
TGTGCCAGCAGCGTAGGTGGTGGGAAATTCACCGGGGAGCTGTTTTTT
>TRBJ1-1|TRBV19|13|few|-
CASSTDRFTEAFF
TGTGCCAGTAGCACTGACAGGTTCACTGAAGCTTTCTTT
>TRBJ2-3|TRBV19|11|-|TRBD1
CATNDRGTQYF
TGTGCCACAAACGACAGGGGTACGCAGTATTTT
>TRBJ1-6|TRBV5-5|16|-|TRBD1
CASSSGSGQINSPLHF
TGTGCCAGCAGCTCGGGTTCGGGACAGATTAATTCACCCCTCCACTTT
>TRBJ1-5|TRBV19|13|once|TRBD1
CASSTDRDQPQHF
TGTGCCAGTAGTACTGACAGGGATCAGCCCCAGCATTTT
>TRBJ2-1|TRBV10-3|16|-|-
CAISGVVGLAANEQFF
TGTGCCATCAGTGGGGTCGTGGGGCTAGCAGCGAATGAGCAGTTCTTC
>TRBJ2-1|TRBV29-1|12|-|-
CSVQKQQSEQFF
TGCAGCGTTCAAAAGCAGCAGAGTGAGCAGTTCTTC
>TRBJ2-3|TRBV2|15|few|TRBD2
CASSSSGGKGDTQYF
TGTGCCAGCAGTTCAAGCGGGGGTAAAGGAGATACGCAGTATTTT
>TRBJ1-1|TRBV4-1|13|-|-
CASSQGRGTEAFF
TGCGCCAGCAGCCAAGGGAGGGGCACTGAAGCTTTCTTT
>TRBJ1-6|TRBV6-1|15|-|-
CASGAASSYNSPLHF
TGCGCCAGCGGGGCAGCTAGCTCCTATAATTCACCCCTCCACTTT
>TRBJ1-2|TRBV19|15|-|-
CASSPTGLANYGYTF
TGTGCCAGTAGTCCTACAGGGTTAGCTAACTATGGCTACACCTTC
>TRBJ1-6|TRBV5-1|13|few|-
CASSLETDSPLHF
TGCGCCAGCAGCCTAGAGACGGATTCACCCCTCCACTTT
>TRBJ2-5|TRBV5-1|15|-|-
CASSLRAGPEETQYF
TGCGCCAGCAGCTTGAGGGCAGGCCCAGAAGAGACCCAGTACTTC
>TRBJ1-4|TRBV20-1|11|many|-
CSARGTQGLFF
TGCAGTGCCCGTGGAACCCAGGGACTGTTTTTT
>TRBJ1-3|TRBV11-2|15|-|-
CASSSGGASGNTIYF
TGTGCCAGCAGCTCTGGGGGGGCCTCTGGAAACACCATATATTTT
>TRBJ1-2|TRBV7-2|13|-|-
CASSSPQGRGYTF
TGTGCCAGCAGCTCCCCGCAGGGAAGGGGCTACACCTTC
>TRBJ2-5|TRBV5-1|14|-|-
CASSLLRPQETQYF
TGCGCCAGCAGCTTGCTCCGTCCCCAAGAGACCCAGTACTTC
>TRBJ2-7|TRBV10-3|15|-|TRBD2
CAISVDERDPYEQYF
TGTGCCATCAGTGTCGACGAGCGGGACCCCTACGAGCAGTACTTC
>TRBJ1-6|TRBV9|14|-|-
CASSVASPNSPLHF
TGTGCCAGCAGCGTAGCCAGCCCCAATTCACCCCTCCACTTT
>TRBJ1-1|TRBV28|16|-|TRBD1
CASSPHLGQGGTEAFF
TGTGCCAGCAGTCCACATCTCGGACAGGGCGGCACTGAAGCTTTCTTT
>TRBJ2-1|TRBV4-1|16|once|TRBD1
CASSQFRDRAYNEQFF
TGCGCCAGCAGCCAATTCCGGGACAGGGCGTACAATGAGCAGTTCTTC
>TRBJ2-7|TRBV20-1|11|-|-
CSARAAYEQYF
TGCAGTGCTAGGGCAGCGTACGAGCAGTACTTC
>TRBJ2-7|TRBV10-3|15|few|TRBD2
CAISALRLASYEQYF
TGTGCCATCAGTGCACTACGACTAGCGAGCTACGAGCAGTACTTC
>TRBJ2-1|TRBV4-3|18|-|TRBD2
CASSQDLPTSGRWNEQFF
TGCGCCAGCAGCCAAGACCTCCCGACTAGCGGGAGGTGGAATGAGCAGTTCTTC
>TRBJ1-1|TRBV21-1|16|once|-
CASSKDSEGAKTEAFF
TGTGCCAGCAGCAAAGATTCGGAGGGGGCGAAAACTGAAGCTTTCTTT
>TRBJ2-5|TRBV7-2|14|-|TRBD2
CASSLMGGEETQYF
TGTGCCAGCAGCTTAATGGGAGGGGAGGAGACCCAGTACTTC
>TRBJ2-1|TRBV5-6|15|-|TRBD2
CASSLNGRAWYEQFF
TGTGCCAGCAGCTTGAACGGGAGGGCCTGGTATGAGCAGTTCTTC
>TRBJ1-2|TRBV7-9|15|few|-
CASSLVYGGNYGYTF
TGTGCCAGCAGCTTAGTATACGGGGGCAACTATGGCTACACCTTC
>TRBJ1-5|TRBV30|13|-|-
CAWSVGANQPQHF
TGTGCCTGGAGTGTTGGGGCAAATCAGCCCCAGCATTTT
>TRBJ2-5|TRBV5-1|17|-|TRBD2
CASRRLAGGPPQETQYF
TGCGCCAGCAGACGGCTAGCGGGGGGCCCCCCGCAAGAGACCCAGTACTTC
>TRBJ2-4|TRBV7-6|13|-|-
CASSLLVVDIQYF
TGTGCCAGCAGCTTACTGGTAGTAGACATTCAGTACTTC
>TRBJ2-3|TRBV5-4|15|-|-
CASSLAGGSTDTQYF
TGTGCCAGCAGCTTAGCTGGCGGGAGCACAGATACGCAGTATTTT
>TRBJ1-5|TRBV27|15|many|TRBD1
CASSRQGAGNQPQHF
TGTGCCAGCAGCCGACAGGGGGCAGGCAATCAGCCCCAGCATTTT
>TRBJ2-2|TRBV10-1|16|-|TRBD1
CASSDKAAGGTGELFF
TGCGCCAGCAGTGACAAGGCGGCAGGGGGAACCGGGGAGCTGTTTTTT
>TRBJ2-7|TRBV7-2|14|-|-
CASSLGGATHEQYF
TGTGCCAGCAGCTTAGGCGGGGCGACACACGAGCAGTACTTC
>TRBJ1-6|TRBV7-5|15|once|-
CARSLCGSYNSPLHF
TGTGCCAGAAGCTTATGTGGCAGCTATAATTCACCCCTCCACTTT
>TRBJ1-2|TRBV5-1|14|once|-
CASSLRTAYGDYTF
TGCGCCAGCAGCTTAAGGACAGCCTACGGTGACTACACCTTC
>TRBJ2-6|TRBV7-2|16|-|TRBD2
CASSTSGRTGANVLTF
TGTGCCAGCAGCACTAGCGGGAGGACTGGGGCCAACGTCCTGACTTTC
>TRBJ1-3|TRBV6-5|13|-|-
CASSSSSGNTIYF
TGTGCCAGCTCATCTAGCTCTGGAAACACCATATATTTT
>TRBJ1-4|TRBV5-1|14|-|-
CASSLWGFNEKLFF
TGCGCCAGCAGCTTGTGGGGGTTCAATGAAAAACTGTTTTTT
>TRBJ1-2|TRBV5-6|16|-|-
CASTRDQPSMHYGYTF
TGTGCCAGCACCCGGGACCAGCCTTCGATGCACTATGGCTACACCTTC
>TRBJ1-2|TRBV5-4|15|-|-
CASSLAEGGRSGYTF
TGTGCCAGCAGCTTGGCCGAGGGGGGCAGAAGTGGCTACACCTTC